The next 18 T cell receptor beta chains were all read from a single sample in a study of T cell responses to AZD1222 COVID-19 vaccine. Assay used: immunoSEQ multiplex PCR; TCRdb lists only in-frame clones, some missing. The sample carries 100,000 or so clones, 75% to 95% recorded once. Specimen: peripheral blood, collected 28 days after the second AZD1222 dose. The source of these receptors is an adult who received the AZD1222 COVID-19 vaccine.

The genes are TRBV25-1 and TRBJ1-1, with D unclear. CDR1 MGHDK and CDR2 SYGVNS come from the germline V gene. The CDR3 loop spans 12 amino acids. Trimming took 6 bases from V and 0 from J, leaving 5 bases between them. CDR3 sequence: CASRRLNTEAFF. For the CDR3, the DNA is TGTGCCAGCAGAAGACTGAACACTGAAGCTTTCTTT.

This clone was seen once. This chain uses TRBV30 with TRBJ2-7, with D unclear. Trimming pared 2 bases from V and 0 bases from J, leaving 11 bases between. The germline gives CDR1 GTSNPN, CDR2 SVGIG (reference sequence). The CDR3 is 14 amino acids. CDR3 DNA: TGTGCCTGGAGTTTTGGCAGACCCTCCTACGAGCAGTACTTC. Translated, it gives CAWSFGRPSYEQYF.

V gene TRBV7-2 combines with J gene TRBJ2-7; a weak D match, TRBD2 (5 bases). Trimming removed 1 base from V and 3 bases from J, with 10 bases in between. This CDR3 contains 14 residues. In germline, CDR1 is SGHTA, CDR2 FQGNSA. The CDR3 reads CASSLGLGVYEQYF. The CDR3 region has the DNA TGTGCCAGCAGCTTAGGGTTGGGAGTCTACGAGCAGTACTTC. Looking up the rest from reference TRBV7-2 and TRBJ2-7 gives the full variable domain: GAGVSQSPSNKVTEKGKDVELRCDPISGHTALYWYRQSLGQGLEFLIYFQGNSAPDKSGLPSDRFSAERTGGSVSTLTIQRTQQEDSAVYLCASSLGLGVYEQYFGPGTRLTVT.

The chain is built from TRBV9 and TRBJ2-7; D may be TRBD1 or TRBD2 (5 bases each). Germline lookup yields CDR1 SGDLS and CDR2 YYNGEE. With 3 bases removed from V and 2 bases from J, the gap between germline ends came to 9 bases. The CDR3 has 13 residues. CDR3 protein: CASSERGTYEQYF. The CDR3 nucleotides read TGTGCCAGCAGCGAGAGGGGAACCTACGAGCAGTACTTC.

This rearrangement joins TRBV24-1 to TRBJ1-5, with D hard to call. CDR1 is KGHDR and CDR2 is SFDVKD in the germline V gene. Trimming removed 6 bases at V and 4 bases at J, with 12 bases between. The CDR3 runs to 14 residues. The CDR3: CATSSHILNQPQHF. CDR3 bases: TGTGCCACCAGTAGTCACATCCTTAATCAGCCCCAGCATTTT.

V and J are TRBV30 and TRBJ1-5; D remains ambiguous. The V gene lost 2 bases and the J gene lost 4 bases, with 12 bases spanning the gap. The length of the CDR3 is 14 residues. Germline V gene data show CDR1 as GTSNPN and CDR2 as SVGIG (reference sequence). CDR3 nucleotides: TGTGCCTGGAGTAAGAAGGGTGGGAATCAGCCCCAGCATTTT. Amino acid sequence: CAWSKKGGNQPQHF.

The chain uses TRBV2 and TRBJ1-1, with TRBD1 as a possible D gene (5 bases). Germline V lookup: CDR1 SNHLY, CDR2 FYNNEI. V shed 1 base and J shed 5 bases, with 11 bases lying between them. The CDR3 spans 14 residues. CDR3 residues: CASSEVFGGTEAFF. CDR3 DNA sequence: TGTGCCAGCAGTGAAGTATTTGGGGGAACTGAAGCTTTCTTT.

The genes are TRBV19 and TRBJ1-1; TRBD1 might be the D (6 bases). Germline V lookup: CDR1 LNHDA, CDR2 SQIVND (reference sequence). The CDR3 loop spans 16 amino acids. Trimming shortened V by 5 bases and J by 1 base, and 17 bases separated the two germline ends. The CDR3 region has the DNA TGTGCCAGTAGTCTAAGGACCGGGACAAGGAACACTGAAGCTTTCTTT. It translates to CASSLRTGTRNTEAFF.

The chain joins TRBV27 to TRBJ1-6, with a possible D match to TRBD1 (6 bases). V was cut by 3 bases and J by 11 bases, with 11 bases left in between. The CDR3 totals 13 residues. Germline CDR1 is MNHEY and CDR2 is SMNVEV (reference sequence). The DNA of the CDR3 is TGTGCCAGCAGTTTGTACAGGGTTACACCCCTCCACTTT. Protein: CASSLYRVTPLHF.

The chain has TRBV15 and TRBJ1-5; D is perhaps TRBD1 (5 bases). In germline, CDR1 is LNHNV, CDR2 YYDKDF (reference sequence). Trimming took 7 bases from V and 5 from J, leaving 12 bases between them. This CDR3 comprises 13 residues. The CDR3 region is CATTFGAYQPQHF. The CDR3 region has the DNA TGTGCCACCACCTTCGGGGCCTATCAGCCCCAGCATTTT.

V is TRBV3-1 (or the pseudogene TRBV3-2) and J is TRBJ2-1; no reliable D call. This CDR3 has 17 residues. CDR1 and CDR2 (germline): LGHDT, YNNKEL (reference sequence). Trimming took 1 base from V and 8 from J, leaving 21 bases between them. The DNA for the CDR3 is TGTGCCAGCAGCCAAGGTAACCGGCAGGCACCTATCTATGAGCAGTTCTTC. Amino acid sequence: CASSQGNRQAPIYEQFF.

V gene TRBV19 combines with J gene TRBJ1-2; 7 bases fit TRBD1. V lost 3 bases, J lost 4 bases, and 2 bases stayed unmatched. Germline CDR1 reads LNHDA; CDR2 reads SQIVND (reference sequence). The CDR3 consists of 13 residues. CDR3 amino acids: CASSMGTAYGYTF. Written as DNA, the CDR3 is TGTGCCAGTAGTATGGGGACAGCCTATGGCTACACCTTC. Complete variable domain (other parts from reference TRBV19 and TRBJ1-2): DGGITQSPKYLFRKEGQNVTLSCEQNLNHDAMYWYRQDPGQGLRLIYYSQIVNDFQKGDIAEGYSVSREKKESFPLTVTSAQKNPTAFYLCASSMGTAYGYTFGSGTRLTVV.

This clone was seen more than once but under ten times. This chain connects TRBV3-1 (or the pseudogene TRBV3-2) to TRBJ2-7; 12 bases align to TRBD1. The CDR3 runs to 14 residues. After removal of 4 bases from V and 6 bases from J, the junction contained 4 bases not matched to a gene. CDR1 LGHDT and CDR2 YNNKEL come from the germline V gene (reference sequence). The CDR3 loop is CASSLRDRGPEQYF. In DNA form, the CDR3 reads TGTGCCAGCAGCCTCCGGGACAGGGGGCCCGAGCAGTACTTC.

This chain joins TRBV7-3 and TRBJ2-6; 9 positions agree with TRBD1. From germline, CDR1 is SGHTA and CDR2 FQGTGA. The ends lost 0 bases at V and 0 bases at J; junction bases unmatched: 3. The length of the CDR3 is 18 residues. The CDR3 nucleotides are TGTGCCAGCAGCTTAACGGGACAGGGCTTCTCTGGGGCCAACGTCCTGACTTTC. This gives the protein CASSLTGQGFSGANVLTF.

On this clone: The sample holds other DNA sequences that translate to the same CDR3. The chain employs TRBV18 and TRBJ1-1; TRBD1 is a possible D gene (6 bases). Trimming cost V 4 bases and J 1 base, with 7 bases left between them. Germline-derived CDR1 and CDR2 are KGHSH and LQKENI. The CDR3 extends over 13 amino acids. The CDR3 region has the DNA TGTGCCAGCTCACAGGGACAGAACACTGAAGCTTTCTTT. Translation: CASSQGQNTEAFF.

CDR3 nucleotide sequence: TGTGCCAGCTGTTCAGTCCTGAACACTGAAGCTTTCTTT. Its translation: CASCSVLNTEAFF. The V gene is TRBV6-5, the J gene TRBJ1-1; D is ambiguous. This CDR3 has 13 residues. V was clipped by 8 bases and J by 0 bases, with 10 bases between them. Germline assignment: CDR1 MNHEY and CDR2 SVGAGI.

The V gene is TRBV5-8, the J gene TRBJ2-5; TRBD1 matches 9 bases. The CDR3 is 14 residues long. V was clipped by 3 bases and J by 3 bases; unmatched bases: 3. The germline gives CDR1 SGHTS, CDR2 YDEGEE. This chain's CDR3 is CASSSGQGKETQYF. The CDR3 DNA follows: TGTGCCAGCAGCTCAGGACAGGGGAAAGAGACCCAGTACTTC.

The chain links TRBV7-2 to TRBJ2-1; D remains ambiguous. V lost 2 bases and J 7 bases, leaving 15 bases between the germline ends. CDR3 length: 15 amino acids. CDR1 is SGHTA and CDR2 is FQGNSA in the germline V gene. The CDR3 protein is CASSLRWGQRNEQFF. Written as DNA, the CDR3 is TGTGCCAGCAGCTTAAGATGGGGTCAGAGGAATGAGCAGTTCTTC.